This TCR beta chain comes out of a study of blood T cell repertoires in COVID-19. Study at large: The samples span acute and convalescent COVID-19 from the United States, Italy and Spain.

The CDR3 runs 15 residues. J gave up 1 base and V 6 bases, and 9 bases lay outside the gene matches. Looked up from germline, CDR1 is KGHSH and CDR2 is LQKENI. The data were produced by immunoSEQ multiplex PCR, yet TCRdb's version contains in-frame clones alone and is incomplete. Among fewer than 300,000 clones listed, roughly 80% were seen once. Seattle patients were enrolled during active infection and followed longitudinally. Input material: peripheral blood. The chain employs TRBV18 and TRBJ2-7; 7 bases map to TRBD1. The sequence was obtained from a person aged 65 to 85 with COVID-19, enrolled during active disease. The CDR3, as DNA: TGTGCCAGCTCCCCAATAAGGGGGCAATCCTACGAGCAGTACTTC. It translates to CASSPIRGQSYEQYF.